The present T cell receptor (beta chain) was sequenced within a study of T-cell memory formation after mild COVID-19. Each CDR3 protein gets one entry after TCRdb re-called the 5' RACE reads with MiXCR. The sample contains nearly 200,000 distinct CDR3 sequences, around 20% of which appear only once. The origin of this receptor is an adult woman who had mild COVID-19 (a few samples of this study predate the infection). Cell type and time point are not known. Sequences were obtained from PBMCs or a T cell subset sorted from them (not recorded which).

CDR3 in amino acids: CASSLAVEYEQYF. CDR3 coding DNA: TGTGCCAGCAGTTTGGCAGTAGAATACGAGCAGTACTTC. The chain couples TRBV6-6 to TRBJ2-7; D is ambiguous. The germline CDR1 and CDR2 sequences are MNHNY and SVGAGI (reference sequence). The CDR3 length is 13 residues. V lost 4 bases, J lost 4 bases, and 11 bases lay in between.